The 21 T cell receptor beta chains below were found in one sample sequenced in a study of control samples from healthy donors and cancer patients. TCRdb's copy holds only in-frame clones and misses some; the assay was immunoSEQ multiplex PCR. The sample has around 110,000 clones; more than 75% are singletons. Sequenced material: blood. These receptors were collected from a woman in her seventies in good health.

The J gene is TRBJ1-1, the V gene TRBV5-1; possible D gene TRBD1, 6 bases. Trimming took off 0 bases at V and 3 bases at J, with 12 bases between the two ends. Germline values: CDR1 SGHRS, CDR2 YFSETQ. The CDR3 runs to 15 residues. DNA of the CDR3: TGCGCCAGCAGCTTGGGGGGGCGGAAGGACACTGAAGCTTTCTTT. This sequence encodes CASSLGGRKDTEAFF.

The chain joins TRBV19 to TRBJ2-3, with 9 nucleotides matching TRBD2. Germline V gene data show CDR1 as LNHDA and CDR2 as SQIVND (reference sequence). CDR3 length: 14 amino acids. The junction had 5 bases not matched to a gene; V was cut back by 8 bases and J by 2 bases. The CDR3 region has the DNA TGTGCCAGTGCTCGCGGGGGGGACACAGATACGCAGTATTTT. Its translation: CASARGGDTDTQYF.

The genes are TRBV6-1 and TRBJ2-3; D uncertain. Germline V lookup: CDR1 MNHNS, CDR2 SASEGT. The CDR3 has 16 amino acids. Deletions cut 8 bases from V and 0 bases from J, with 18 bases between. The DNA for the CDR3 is TGTGCCAGCCGCGAAGGAAGGGTCGGTAGCACAGATACGCAGTATTTT. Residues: CASREGRVGSTDTQYF.

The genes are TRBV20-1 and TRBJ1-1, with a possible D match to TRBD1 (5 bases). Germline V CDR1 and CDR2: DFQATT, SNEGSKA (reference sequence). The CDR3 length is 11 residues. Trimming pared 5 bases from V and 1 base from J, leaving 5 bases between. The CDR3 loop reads CSAQGNTEAFF. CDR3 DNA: TGCAGTGCTCAGGGGAACACTGAAGCTTTCTTT.

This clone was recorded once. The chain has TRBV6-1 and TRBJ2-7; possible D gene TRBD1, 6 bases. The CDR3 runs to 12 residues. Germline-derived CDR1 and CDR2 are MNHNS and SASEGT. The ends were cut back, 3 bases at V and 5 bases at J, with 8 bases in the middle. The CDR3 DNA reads TGTGCCAGCAGTGAGAACAGGGACGAGCAGTACTTC. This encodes CASSENRDEQYF.

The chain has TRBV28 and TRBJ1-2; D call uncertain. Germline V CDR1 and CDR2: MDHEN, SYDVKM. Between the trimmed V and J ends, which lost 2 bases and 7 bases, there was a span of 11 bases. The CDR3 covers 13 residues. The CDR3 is CASSLSRFSGYTF. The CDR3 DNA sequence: TGTGCCAGCAGTTTAAGCAGGTTTTCTGGCTACACCTTC.

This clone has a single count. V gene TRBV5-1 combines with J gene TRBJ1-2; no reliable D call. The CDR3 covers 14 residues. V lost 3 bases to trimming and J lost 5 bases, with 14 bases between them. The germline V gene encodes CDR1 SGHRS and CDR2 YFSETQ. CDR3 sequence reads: CASSSTIHSYGYTF. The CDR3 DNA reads TGCGCCAGCAGCTCCACCATCCACTCGTATGGCTACACCTTC.

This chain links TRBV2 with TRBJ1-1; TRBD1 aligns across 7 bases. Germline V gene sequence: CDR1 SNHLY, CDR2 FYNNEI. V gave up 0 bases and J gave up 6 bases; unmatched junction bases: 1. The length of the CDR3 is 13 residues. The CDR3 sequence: CASSEAGGPEAFF. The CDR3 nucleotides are TGTGCCAGCAGTGAAGCAGGGGGCCCTGAAGCTTTCTTT.

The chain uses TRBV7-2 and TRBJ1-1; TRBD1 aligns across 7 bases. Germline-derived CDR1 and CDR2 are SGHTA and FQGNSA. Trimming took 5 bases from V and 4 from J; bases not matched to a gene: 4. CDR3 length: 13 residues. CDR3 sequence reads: CASSPGGSTEAFF. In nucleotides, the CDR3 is TGTGCCAGCAGCCCAGGGGGGAGCACTGAAGCTTTCTTT.

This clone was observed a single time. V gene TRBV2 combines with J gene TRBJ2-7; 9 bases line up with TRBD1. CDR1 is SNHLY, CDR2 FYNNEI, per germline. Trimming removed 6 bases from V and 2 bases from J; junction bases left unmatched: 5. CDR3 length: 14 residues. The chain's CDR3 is CASRTGTGTYEQYF. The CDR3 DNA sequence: TGTGCCAGCAGAACCGGGACAGGGACCTACGAGCAGTACTTC.

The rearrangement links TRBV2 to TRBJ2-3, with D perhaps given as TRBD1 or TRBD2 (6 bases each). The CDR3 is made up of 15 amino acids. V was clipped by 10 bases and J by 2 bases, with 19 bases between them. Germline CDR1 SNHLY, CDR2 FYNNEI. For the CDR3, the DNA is TGTGCCACCCTGGGGGGCGGGGAAGACACAGATACGCAGTATTTT. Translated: CATLGGGEDTDTQYF. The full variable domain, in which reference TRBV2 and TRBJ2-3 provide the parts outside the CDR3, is EPEVTQTPSHQVTQMGQEVILRCVPISNHLYFYWYRQILGQKVEFLVSFYNNEISEKSEIFDDQFSVERPDGSNFTLKIRSTKLEDSAMYFCATLGGGEDTDTQYFGPGTRLTVL.

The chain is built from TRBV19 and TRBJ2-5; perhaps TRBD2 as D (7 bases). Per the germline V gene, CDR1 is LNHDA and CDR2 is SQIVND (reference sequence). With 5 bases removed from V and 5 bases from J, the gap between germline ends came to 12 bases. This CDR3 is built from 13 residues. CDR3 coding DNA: TGTGCCAGTAGTGAGAGGGGGGGGGAGACCCAGTACTTC. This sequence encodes CASSERGGETQYF.

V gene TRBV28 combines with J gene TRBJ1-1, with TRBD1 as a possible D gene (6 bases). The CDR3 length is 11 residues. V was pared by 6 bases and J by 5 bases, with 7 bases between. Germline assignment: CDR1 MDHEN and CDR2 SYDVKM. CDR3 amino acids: CASSGQTEAFF. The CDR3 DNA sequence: TGTGCCAGCAGCGGACAGACTGAAGCTTTCTTT.

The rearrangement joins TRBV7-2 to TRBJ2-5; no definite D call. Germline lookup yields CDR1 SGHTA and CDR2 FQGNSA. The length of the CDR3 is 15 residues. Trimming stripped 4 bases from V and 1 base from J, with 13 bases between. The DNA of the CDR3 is TGTGCCAGCAGCTCAGGTCCGGCGAGCCAAGAGACCCAGTACTTC. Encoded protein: CASSSGPASQETQYF.

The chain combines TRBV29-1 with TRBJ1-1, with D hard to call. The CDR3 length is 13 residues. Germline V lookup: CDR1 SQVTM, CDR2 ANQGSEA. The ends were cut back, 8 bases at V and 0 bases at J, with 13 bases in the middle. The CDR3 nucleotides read TGCAGCCTTAAGACGGACTTGAACACTGAAGCTTTCTTT. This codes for CSLKTDLNTEAFF.

In DNA, the CDR3 is TGTGCCAGCACCGCACTCAGGGGTATGGACTATGGCTACACCTTC. Translated, it gives CASTALRGMDYGYTF. The chain has TRBV6-5 and TRBJ1-2; a weak D match, TRBD1 (6 bases). There are 15 residues in the CDR3. Germline V gene lookup returns CDR1 MNHEY and CDR2 SVGAGI. The V gene lost 7 bases and the J gene lost 3 bases, with 18 bases spanning the gap.

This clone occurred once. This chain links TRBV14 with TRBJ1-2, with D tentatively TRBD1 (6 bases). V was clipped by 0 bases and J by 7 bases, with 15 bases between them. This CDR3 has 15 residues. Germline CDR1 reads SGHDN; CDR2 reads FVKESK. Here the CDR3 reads CASSQDRGAGAGYTF. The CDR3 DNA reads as TGTGCCAGCAGCCAAGATCGAGGGGCAGGGGCTGGCTACACCTTC.

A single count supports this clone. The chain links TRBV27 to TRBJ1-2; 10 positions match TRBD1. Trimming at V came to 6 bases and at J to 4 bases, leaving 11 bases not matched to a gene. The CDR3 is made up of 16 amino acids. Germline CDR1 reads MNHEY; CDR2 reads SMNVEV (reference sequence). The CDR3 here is CASSLGQGRSGYGYTF. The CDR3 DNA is TGTGCCAGCAGCCTGGGACAGGGGAGGAGCGGCTATGGCTACACCTTC.

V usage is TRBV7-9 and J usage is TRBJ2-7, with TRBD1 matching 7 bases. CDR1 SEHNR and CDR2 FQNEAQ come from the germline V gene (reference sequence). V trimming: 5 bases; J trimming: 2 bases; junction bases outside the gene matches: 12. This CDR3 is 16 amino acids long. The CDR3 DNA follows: TGTGCCAGCAGCCCATCGGGACAGAGTTTCACCTACGAGCAGTACTTC. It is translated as CASSPSGQSFTYEQYF.

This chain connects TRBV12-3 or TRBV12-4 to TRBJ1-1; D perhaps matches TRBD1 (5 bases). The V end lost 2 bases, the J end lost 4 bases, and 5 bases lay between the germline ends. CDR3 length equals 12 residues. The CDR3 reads CASSLRGTEAFF. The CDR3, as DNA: TGTGCCAGCAGTTTAAGGGGCACTGAAGCTTTCTTT.

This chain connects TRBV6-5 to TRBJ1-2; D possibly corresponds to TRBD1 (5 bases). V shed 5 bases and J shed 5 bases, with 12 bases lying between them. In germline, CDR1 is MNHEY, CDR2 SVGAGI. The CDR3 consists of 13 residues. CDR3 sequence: CASSLAGVYGYTF. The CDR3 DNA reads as TGTGCCAGCAGTCTTGCGGGGGTTTATGGCTACACCTTC.